Presented here are 10 T cell receptor beta chains from one specimen sequenced in a study of cytomegalovirus exposure and HLA in healthy donors. PCR was performed using 60 Vbeta and 13 Jbeta primers. Sequencing was performed with immunoSEQ multiplex PCR; in TCRdb, only in-frame clones are kept and a portion is missing. The table includes around 100,000 clones, 65% to 85% detected once. Sequenced sample: PBMCs. Every receptor here comes from a man aged 18 to 29 in good health and CMV-seronegative.

This chain uses TRBV5-1 with TRBJ2-7; a weak D match, TRBD2 (6 bases). Trimming removed 5 bases from V and 8 bases from J, with 26 bases in between. CDR1 SGHRS and CDR2 YFSETQ come from the germline V gene. This CDR3 contains 16 residues. This CDR3 is CASSQTVGDFDWQQYF. In DNA form, the CDR3 reads TGCGCCAGCAGTCAAACTGTTGGGGACTTCGACTGGCAGCAGTACTTC.

This clone appeared a few times. The chain is built from TRBV23-1 and TRBJ2-3; 8 bases map to TRBD2. TRBV23-1 belongs to the ORF category, with a function that is uncertain. V gave up 1 base and J gave up 2 bases; unmatched junction bases: 5. This CDR3 region has 16 residues. The CDR3 DNA is TGCGCCAGCAGTCAATATCGAGCGGGAGCCACAGATACGCAGTATTTT. Translated: CASSQYRAGATDTQYF.

This clone has just a few counts. The chain couples TRBV6-6 to TRBJ1-5, with D perhaps TRBD1 (5 bases). The CDR3 covers 15 residues. The V end lost 3 bases, the J end lost 5 bases, and 14 bases lay between the germline ends. Germline CDR1 and CDR2: MNHNY and SVGAGI (reference sequence). This CDR3 is CASSYTKGSYQPQHF. In nucleotides, the CDR3 is TGTGCCAGCAGTTATACAAAGGGGTCCTATCAGCCCCAGCATTTT.

This sequence joins TRBV5-4 and TRBJ1-1; the D gene is possibly TRBD1 (5 bases). CDR3 length: 13 residues. Trimming removed 1 base at V and 5 bases at J, with 9 bases between. In germline, CDR1 is SGHNT, CDR2 YYREEE (reference sequence). The CDR3 is CASSLQGLTEAFF. CDR3 nucleotides: TGTGCCAGCAGCTTGCAGGGTTTGACTGAAGCTTTCTTT.

This chain uses TRBV6-1 with TRBJ1-2, with TRBD1 matching over 12 bases. The V gene's germline CDR1 is MNHNS and CDR2 SASEGT. The CDR3 totals 15 residues. The junction had 7 bases not matched to a gene; V was cut back by 6 bases and J by 5 bases. Written as DNA, the CDR3 is TGTGCCAGCAGGGCCGGGACAGGGGGCATATATGGCTACACCTTC. Its protein product is CASRAGTGGIYGYTF.

This chain uses TRBV4-1 with TRBJ2-3, with TRBD2 matching 9 bases. The ends lost 7 bases at V and 0 bases at J; junction bases unmatched: 8. The CDR3 is made up of 16 amino acids. CDR1 MGHRA and CDR2 YSYEKL come from the germline V gene. The CDR3 coding sequence is TGCGCCAGCAAACAAATTGCGGGAGGGAGCACAGATACGCAGTATTTT. Translating gives CASKQIAGGSTDTQYF.

The genes are TRBV30 and TRBJ2-3, with TRBD2 as a possible D gene (7 bases). Trimming pared 3 bases from V and 4 bases from J, leaving 14 bases between. Looked up from germline, CDR1 is GTSNPN and CDR2 is SVGIG (reference sequence). The CDR3 consists of 14 residues. The CDR3 DNA reads TGTGCCTGGAGAGGGGGGGGTAGCGCAGATACGCAGTATTTT. It specifies CAWRGGGSADTQYF. The whole variable domain, remainder taken from reference TRBV30 and TRBJ2-3, is SQTIHQWPATLVQPVGSPLSLECTVEGTSNPNLYWYRQAAGRGLQLLFYSVGIGQISSEVPQNLSASRPQDRQFILSSKKLLLSDSGFYLCAWRGGGSADTQYFGPGTRLTVL.

Worth noting for this clone: One junction end does not reproduce the germline sequence, and a read error may be involved. The chain combines TRBV15 with TRBJ2-5, with TRBD2 as a possible D gene (5 bases). Germline loops: CDR1 LNHNV, CDR2 YYDKDF (reference sequence). The length of the CDR3 is 16 residues. In nucleotides, the CDR3 is TGTGCCACCAGCAGAGACCTCTGGGATAGCGAGGAGATCCAGTACTTC. Protein sequence: CATSRDLWDSEEIQYF.

This clone was seen a handful of times. The V gene is TRBV4-2, the J gene TRBJ2-1; 15 bases line up with TRBD2. The CDR3 contains 16 residues. The ends lost 0 bases at V and 10 bases at J; junction bases unmatched: 4. CDR1 and CDR2 from the germline V gene are LGHNA and YNFKEQ. CDR3 DNA sequence: TGTGCCAGCAGCCAAGACGGACTAGCGGGAGGGGGCGAGCAGTTCTTC. This codes for CASSQDGLAGGGEQFF.

This clone appeared once. The chain has TRBV5-1 and TRBJ2-7, with 8 positions matching TRBD1. Germline V gives CDR1 SGHRS, CDR2 YFSETQ. After removal of 4 bases from V and 4 bases from J, the junction contained 7 bases not matched to a gene. CDR3 length: 14 residues. Here the CDR3 reads CASSLGQGLYEQYF. The CDR3, as DNA: TGCGCCAGCAGCCTAGGACAGGGCCTATACGAGCAGTACTTC. Complete variable domain (other parts from reference TRBV5-1 and TRBJ2-7): KAGVTQTPRYLIKTRGQQVTLSCSPISGHRSVSWYQQTPGQGLQFLFEYFSETQRNKGNFPGRFSGRQFSNSRSEMNVSTLELGDSALYLCASSLGQGLYEQYFGPGTRLTVT.